This TCR beta chain comes out of a study of T cells after yellow fever vaccination. Study-wide results and caveats: A weaker secondary response peaked on day 5, the primary on day 15.

Regarding this clonotype: Antigen: not known.

Germline V CDR1 and CDR2: SGHTS, YDEGEE. Trimming stripped 2 bases from V and 3 bases from J, with 9 bases between. The CDR3 loop spans 14 amino acids. TCRdb re-analysed the 5' RACE reads in MiXCR, keeping a single row per CDR3 protein. This table has more than 450,000 distinct CDR3 sequences, just over 20% appearing once. This receptor was obtained from a man aged 18 to 30 who received the YFV17D yellow fever vaccine. The V call is TRBV5-8, the J call TRBJ1-5; D is ambiguous. Sample: PBMCs, taken 20 to 25 days after the first yellow fever vaccination. The CDR3 here is CASSFTAINQPQHF. In nucleotides, the CDR3 is TGTGCCAGCAGCTTTACGGCAATCAATCAGCCCCAGCATTTT.